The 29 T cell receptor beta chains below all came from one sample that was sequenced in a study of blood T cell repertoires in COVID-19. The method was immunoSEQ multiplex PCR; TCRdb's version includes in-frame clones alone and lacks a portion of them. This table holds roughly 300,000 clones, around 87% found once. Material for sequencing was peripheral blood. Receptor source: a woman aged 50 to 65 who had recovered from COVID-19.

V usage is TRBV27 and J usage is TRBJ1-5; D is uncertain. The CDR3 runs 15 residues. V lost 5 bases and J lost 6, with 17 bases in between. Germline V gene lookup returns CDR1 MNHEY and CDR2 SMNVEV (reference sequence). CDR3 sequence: CASSERAWAGQPQHF. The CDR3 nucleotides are TGTGCCAGCAGTGAGCGAGCGTGGGCGGGTCAGCCCCAGCATTTT.

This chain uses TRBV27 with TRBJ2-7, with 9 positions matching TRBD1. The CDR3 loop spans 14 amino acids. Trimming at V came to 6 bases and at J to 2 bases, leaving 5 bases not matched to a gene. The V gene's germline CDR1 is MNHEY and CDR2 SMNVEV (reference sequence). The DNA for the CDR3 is TGTGCCAGCAGCGACAGGGGGGGCACCTACGAGCAGTACTTC. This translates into CASSDRGGTYEQYF.

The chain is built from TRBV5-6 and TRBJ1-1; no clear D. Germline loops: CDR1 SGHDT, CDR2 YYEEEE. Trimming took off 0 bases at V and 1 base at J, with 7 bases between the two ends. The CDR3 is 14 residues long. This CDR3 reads CASSLGAGNTEAFF. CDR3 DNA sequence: TGTGCCAGCAGCTTGGGGGCGGGGAACACTGAAGCTTTCTTT.

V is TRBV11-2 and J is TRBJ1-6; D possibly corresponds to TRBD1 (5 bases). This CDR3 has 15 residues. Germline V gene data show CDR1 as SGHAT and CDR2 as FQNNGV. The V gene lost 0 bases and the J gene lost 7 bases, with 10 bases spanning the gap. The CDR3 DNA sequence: TGTGCCAGCAGCTTAGAGCCAGGGTACAATTCACCCCTCCACTTT. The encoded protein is CASSLEPGYNSPLHF.

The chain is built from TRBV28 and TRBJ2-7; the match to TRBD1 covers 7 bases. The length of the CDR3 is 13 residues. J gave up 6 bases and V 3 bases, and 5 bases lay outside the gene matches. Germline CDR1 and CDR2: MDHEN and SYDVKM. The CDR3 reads CASSLGAGGEQYF. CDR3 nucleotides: TGTGCCAGCAGTTTGGGCGCAGGGGGCGAGCAGTACTTC.

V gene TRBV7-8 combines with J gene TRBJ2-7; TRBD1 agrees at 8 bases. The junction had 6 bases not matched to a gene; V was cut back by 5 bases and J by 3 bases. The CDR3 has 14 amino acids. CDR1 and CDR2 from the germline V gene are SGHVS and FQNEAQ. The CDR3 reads CASSKTGTGYEQYF. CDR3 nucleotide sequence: TGTGCCAGCAGCAAAACCGGGACAGGCTACGAGCAGTACTTC.

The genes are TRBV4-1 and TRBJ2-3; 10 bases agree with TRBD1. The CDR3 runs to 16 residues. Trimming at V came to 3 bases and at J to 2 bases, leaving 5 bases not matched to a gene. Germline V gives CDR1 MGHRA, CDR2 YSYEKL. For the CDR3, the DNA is TGCGCCAGCAGCCACGAGACAGGGGGCCTCACAGATACGCAGTATTTT. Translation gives CASSHETGGLTDTQYF.

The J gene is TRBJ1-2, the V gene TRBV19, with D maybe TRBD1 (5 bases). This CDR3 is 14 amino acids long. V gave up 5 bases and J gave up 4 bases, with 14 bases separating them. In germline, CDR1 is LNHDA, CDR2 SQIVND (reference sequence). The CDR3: CASSPPRVSYGYTF. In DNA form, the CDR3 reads TGTGCCAGTAGTCCCCCCAGGGTGTCCTATGGCTACACCTTC.

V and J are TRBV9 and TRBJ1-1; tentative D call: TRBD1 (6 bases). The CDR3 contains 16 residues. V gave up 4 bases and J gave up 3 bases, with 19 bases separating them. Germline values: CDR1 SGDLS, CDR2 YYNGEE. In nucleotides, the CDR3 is TGTGCCAGCAGCCCCAAGGGGAGGGGGGTGGACACTGAAGCTTTCTTT. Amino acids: CASSPKGRGVDTEAFF.

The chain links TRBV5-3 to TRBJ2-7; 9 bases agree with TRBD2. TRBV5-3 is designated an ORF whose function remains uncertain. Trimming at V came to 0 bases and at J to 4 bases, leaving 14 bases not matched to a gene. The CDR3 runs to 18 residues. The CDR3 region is CARSLENYGSGRGYEQYF. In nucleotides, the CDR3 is TGTGCCAGAAGCTTGGAGAATTATGGTAGCGGGAGAGGATACGAGCAGTACTTC.

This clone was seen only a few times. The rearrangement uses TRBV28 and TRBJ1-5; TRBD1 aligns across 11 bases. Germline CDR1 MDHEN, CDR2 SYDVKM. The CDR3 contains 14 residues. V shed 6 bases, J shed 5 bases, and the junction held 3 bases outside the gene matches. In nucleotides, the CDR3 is TGTGCCAGCAGGAGGACAGGGGGCGATCAGCCCCAGCATTTT. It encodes CASRRTGGDQPQHF.

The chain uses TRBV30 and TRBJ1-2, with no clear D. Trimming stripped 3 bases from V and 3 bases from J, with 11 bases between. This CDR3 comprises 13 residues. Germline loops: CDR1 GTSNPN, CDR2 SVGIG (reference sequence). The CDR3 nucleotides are TGTGCCTGGAGCCCCTCATCGGACTATGGCTACACCTTC. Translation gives CAWSPSSDYGYTF.

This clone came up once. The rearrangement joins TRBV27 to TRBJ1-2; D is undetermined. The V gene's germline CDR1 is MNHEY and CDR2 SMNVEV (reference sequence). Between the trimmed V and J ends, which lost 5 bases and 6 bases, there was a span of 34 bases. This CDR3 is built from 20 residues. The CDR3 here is CASSLKPSGLLAFGSNGYTF. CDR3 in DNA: TGTGCCAGCAGTCTTAAACCTTCGGGTCTACTAGCCTTCGGCAGTAATGGCTACACCTTC.

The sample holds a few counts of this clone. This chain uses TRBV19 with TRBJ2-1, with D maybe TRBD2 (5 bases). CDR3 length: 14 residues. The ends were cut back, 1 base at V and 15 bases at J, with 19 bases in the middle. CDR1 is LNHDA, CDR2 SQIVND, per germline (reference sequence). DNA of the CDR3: TGTGCCAGTAGTATAGGAGGGCTAACGGCAAGGCTGTTCTTC. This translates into CASSIGGLTARLFF.

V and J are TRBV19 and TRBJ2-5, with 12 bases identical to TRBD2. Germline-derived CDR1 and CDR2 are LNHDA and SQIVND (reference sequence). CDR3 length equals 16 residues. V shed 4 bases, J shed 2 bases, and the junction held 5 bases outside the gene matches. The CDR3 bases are TGTGCCAGTAGTACCTCGACTAGCGGGGGACAAGAGACCCAGTACTTC. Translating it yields CASSTSTSGGQETQYF.

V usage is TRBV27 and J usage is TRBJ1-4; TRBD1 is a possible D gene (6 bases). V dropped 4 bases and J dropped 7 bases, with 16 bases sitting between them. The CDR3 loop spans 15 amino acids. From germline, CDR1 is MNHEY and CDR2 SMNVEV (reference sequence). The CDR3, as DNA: TGTGCCAGCAGTTCGACCCAGGGGCAGGGTGAAAAACTGTTTTTT. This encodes CASSSTQGQGEKLFF.

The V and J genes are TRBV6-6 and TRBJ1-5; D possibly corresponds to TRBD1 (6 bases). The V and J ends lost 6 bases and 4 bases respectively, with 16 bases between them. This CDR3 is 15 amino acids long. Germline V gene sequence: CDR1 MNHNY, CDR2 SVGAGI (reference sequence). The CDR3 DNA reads TGTGCCAGCAGATTAATCCGGACAGTAAATCAGCCCCAGCATTTT. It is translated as CASRLIRTVNQPQHF.

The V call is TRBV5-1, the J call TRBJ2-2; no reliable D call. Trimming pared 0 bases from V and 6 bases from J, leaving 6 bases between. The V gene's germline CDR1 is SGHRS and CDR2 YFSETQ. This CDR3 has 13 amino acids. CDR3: CASSLVGSGELFF. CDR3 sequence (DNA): TGCGCCAGCAGCTTGGTGGGCTCCGGGGAGCTGTTTTTT.

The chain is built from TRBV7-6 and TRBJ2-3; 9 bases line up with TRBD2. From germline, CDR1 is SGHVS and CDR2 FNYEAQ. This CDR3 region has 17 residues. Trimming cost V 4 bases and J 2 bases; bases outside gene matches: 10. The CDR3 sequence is CASSSRGAGGFTDTQYF. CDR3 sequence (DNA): TGTGCCAGCAGCTCCCGGGGAGCGGGGGGCTTCACAGATACGCAGTATTTT.

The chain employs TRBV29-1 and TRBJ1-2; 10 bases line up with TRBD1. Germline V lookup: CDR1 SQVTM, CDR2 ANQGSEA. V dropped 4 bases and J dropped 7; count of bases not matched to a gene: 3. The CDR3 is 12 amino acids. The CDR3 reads CSVAGQGGGYTF. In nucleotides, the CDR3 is TGCAGCGTTGCCGGACAGGGGGGTGGCTACACCTTC. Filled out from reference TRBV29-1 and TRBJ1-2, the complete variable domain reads SAVISQKPSRDICQRGTSLTIQCQVDSQVTMMFWYRQQPGQSLTLIATANQGSEATYESGFVIDKFPISRPNLTFSTLTVSNMSPEDSSIYLCSVAGQGGGYTFGSGTRLTVV.

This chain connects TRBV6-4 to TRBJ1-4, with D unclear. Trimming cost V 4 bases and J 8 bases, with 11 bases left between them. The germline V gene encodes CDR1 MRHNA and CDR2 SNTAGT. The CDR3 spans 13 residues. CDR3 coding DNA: TGTGCCAGCAGTGTGGAAGGAGGCGAAAAACTGTTTTTT. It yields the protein CASSVEGGEKLFF.

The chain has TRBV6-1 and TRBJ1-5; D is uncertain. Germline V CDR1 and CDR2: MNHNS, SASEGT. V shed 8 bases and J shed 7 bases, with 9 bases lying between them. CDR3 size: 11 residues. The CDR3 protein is CASGTGQPQHF. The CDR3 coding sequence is TGTGCCAGCGGTACGGGACAGCCCCAGCATTTT.

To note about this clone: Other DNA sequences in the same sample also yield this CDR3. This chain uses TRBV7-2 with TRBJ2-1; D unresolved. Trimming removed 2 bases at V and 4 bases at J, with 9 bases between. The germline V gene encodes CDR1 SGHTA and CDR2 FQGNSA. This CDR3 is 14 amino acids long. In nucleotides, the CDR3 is TGTGCCAGCAGCTTACGTGCGCTATACAATGAGCAGTTCTTC. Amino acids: CASSLRALYNEQFF.

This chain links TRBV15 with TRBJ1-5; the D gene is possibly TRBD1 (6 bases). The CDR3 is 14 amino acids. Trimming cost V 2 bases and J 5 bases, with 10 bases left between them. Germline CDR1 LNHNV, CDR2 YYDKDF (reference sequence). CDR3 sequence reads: CATSRTGSHQPQHF. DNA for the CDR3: TGTGCCACCAGCAGAACAGGGAGCCATCAGCCCCAGCATTTT.

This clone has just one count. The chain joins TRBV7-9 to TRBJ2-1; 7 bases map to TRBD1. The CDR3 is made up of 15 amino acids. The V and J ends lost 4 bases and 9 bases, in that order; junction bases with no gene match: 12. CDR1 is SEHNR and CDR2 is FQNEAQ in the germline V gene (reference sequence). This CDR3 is CASSYMTEGAAEQFF. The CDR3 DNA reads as TGTGCCAGCAGCTATATGACAGAGGGGGCGGCTGAGCAGTTCTTC.

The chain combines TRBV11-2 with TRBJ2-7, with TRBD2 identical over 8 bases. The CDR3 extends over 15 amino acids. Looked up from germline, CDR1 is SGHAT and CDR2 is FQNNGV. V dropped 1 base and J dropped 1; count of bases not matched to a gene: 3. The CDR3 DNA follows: TGTGCCAGCAGCTTAGCCGGGACTAGTTCCTACGAGCAGTACTTC. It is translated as CASSLAGTSSYEQYF.

The CDR3 sequence is CASSPGAIGAFGETQYF. The CDR3 nucleotides are TGTGCCAGCAGCCCAGGGGCTATAGGGGCCTTCGGGGAGACCCAGTACTTC. The chain joins TRBV7-8 to TRBJ2-5, with a weak D call TRBD1 (6 bases). The V gene's germline CDR1 is SGHVS and CDR2 FQNEAQ. This CDR3 has 17 residues. V gave up 5 bases and J gave up 5 bases, with 24 bases separating them.

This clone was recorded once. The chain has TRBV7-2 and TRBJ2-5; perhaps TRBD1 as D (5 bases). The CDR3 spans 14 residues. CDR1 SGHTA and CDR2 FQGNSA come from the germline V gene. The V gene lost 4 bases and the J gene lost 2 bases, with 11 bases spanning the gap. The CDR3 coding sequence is TGTGCCAGCAGCTCCTCAGGGATTCAAGAGACCCAGTACTTC. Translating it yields CASSSSGIQETQYF.

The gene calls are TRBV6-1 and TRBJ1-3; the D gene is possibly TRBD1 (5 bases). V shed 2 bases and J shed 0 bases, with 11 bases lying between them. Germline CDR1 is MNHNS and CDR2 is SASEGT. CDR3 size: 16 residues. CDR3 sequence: CASSERQGHSGNTIYF. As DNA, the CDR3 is TGTGCCAGCAGTGAACGGCAGGGCCACTCTGGAAACACCATATATTTT.